This entry lists 20 T cell receptor beta chains sequenced from one sample in a study of shared clonotypes between healthy human individuals. Produced via immunoSEQ multiplex PCR; TCRdb's table is partial and in-frame only. The data hold around 610,000 clones, with about 95% observed a single time. In the naive CD8 group, cells lacked CD45RO and were positively selected for CCR7, so terminally differentiated effector memory CD45RA+ cells were left out. The sequenced sample was naive CD8+ T cells sorted from blood. The receptors shown here come from a woman in her twenties or thirties in good health.

J is TRBJ2-7 and V is TRBV13; TRBD1 agrees at 10 bases. Germline V gives CDR1 PRHDT, CDR2 FYEKMQ (reference sequence). Unmatched junction bases numbered 12, after V lost 5 bases and J lost 5 bases. This CDR3 contains 16 residues. CDR3: CASSPEGTGDLHEQYF. The CDR3 DNA reads TGTGCCAGCAGCCCGGAGGGGACAGGGGATCTCCACGAGCAGTACTTC. The full variable domain, with the rest looked up from reference TRBV13 and TRBJ2-7, is AAGVIQSPRHLIKEKRETATLKCYPIPRHDTVYWYQQGPGQDPQFLISFYEKMQSDKGSIPDRFSAQQFSDYHSELNMSSLELGDSALYFCASSPEGTGDLHEQYFGPGTRLTVT.

This clone has a single count. V gene TRBV5-6 combines with J gene TRBJ1-2, with D perhaps TRBD1 (5 bases). The CDR3 spans 15 residues. The germline V and J ends were trimmed by 4 bases and 0 bases, with 13 bases remaining between them. CDR1 is SGHDT and CDR2 is YYEEEE in the germline V gene. In DNA form, the CDR3 reads TGTGCCAGCAGCCACGGGGGGGGATCTAACTATGGCTACACCTTC. Translation: CASSHGGGSNYGYTF.

The gene calls are TRBV27 and TRBJ1-5; D unclear. The V end lost 4 bases, the J end lost 2 bases, and 12 bases lay between the germline ends. Germline V CDR1 and CDR2: MNHEY, SMNVEV (reference sequence). This CDR3 contains 15 residues. CDR3 amino acids: CASSYLNYGNQPQHF. The DNA of the CDR3 is TGTGCCAGCAGTTATTTGAATTACGGCAATCAGCCCCAGCATTTT.

This clone was counted a single time. The chain recombines TRBV27 with TRBJ1-2; perhaps TRBD1 as D (5 bases). Deletions cut 1 base from V and 8 bases from J, with 11 bases between. The CDR3 extends over 13 amino acids. Germline values: CDR1 MNHEY, CDR2 SMNVEV (reference sequence). Here the CDR3 DNA reads TGTGCCAGCAGTTTATGGGGCTTCGAGGGCTACACCTTC. It codes for CASSLWGFEGYTF.

The chain joins TRBV4-1 to TRBJ2-5, with D maybe TRBD1 (5 bases). V was shortened by 4 bases and J by 5 bases, with 11 bases between the two germline ends. The CDR3 is 13 residues long. The germline CDR1 and CDR2 sequences are MGHRA and YSYEKL. Here the CDR3 reads CASSLTERETQYF. The CDR3, as DNA: TGCGCCAGCAGCCTGACAGAAAGGGAGACCCAGTACTTC.

CDR3 DNA sequence: TGTGCCAGCAGTGAGGATGACACGGCCGTGACAGATACGCAGTATTTT. Amino acids: CASSEDDTAVTDTQYF. The chain links TRBV6-1 to TRBJ2-3; no reliable D call. The ends were cut back, 3 bases at V and 3 bases at J, with 16 bases in the middle. Germline loops: CDR1 MNHNS, CDR2 SASEGT. The CDR3 is 16 amino acids.

As concerns this clone: Other DNA sequences within the sample encode an identical CDR3. The chain recombines TRBV9 with TRBJ1-2; D is uncertain. Trimming shortened V by 0 bases and J by 5 bases, and 5 bases separated the two germline ends. The CDR3 sequence is 12 residues long. Germline CDR1 reads SGDLS; CDR2 reads YYNGEE. The CDR3 bases are TGTGCCAGCAGCGTAGACATTTATGGCTACACCTTC. This sequence encodes CASSVDIYGYTF. The full variable domain, with the rest looked up from reference TRBV9 and TRBJ1-2, is DSGVTQTPKHLITATGQRVTLRCSPRSGDLSVYWYQQSLDQGLQFLIQYYNGEERAKGNILERFSAQQFPDLHSELNLSSLELGDSALYFCASSVDIYGYTFGSGTRLTVV.

In nucleotides, the CDR3 is TGTGCCAGCAGTTTCCGCCCCCTAGCGGGACTATTCTACGAGCAGTACTTC. Protein product: CASSFRPLAGLFYEQYF. The chain uses TRBV28 and TRBJ2-7; 9 bases fit TRBD2. This CDR3 spans 17 amino acids. J gave up 3 bases and V 3 bases, and 12 bases lay outside the gene matches. Per germline, CDR1 MDHEN and CDR2 SYDVKM.

J is TRBJ2-3 and V is TRBV6-6, with D possibly matching TRBD2 (6 bases). V gave up 2 bases and J gave up 4 bases, with 13 bases separating them. From germline, CDR1 is MNHNY and CDR2 SVGAGI (reference sequence). This CDR3 has 15 residues. The CDR3 is CASSYLSGGPDTQYF. The CDR3, as DNA: TGTGCCAGCAGTTACCTTTCTGGAGGGCCAGATACGCAGTATTTT.

The J gene is TRBJ2-1, the V gene TRBV6-1, with D perhaps TRBD1 or TRBD2 (5 bases each). Germline loops: CDR1 MNHNS, CDR2 SASEGT. There are 16 residues in the CDR3. The V gene lost 3 bases and the J gene lost 0 bases, with 12 bases spanning the gap. The CDR3 reads CASSESGRSSYNEQFF. The CDR3 region has the DNA TGTGCCAGCAGTGAGTCAGGGAGAAGCTCCTACAATGAGCAGTTCTTC.

This clone is a singleton in its sample. The chain joins TRBV5-4 to TRBJ2-1, with 10 bases matching TRBD2. Germline trimming cut 0 bases from V and 1 base from J; bases unmatched to any gene: 13. CDR3 length equals 20 residues. Germline values: CDR1 SGHNT, CDR2 YYREEE (reference sequence). The CDR3 is CASSLAPSGSIPDSYNEQFF. The DNA for the CDR3 is TGTGCCAGCAGCTTGGCCCCTAGCGGGAGTATCCCAGATTCCTACAATGAGCAGTTCTTC.

This rearrangement joins TRBV6-1 to TRBJ2-1; 11 bases map to TRBD2. Losses at the gene ends were 2 bases for V and 9 bases for J; bases not matched to a gene: 9. There are 16 residues in the CDR3. Germline CDR1 is MNHNS and CDR2 is SASEGT. CDR3 amino acids: CASSELGLAVLSEQFF. CDR3 in DNA: TGTGCCAGCAGTGAATTGGGACTAGCGGTCTTAAGTGAGCAGTTCTTC.

J is TRBJ1-2 and V is TRBV28, with D possibly matching TRBD1 (5 bases). CDR1 is MDHEN, CDR2 SYDVKM, per germline. The ends were cut back, 7 bases at V and 1 base at J, with 16 bases in the middle. The CDR3 length is 15 residues. CDR3 DNA sequence: TGTGCCAGCAACATCCGGGGGGACCTTAACTATGGCTACACCTTC. Its translation is CASNIRGDLNYGYTF.

Comment on this clone: A much more abundant neighbour one base away suggests this may be a read error. Other DNA variants within this sample encode the same CDR3. V usage is TRBV7-9 and J usage is TRBJ2-5, with D hard to call. V was pared by 5 bases and J by 1 base, with 8 bases between. This CDR3 is 13 amino acids long. The V gene's germline CDR1 is SEHNR and CDR2 FQNEAQ (reference sequence). The CDR3 DNA follows: TGTGCCAGCAGCCCTGAGAGCCAAGAGACCCAGTACTTC. Translating it yields CASSPESQETQYF.

The V and J genes are TRBV27 and TRBJ1-2; D is ambiguous. The V end lost 5 bases, the J end lost 8 bases, and 12 bases lay between the germline ends. Germline CDR1 and CDR2: MNHEY and SMNVEV (reference sequence). This CDR3 region has 12 residues. The CDR3 region has the DNA TGTGCCAGCAGTCCCTACGGACGAGGCTACACCTTC. Translated: CASSPYGRGYTF.

This chain links TRBV15 with TRBJ2-7; 7 bases are a match to TRBD2. V dropped 5 bases and J dropped 6; count of bases not matched to a gene: 10. The CDR3 spans 14 residues. Germline-derived CDR1 and CDR2 are LNHNV and YYDKDF (reference sequence). CDR3 protein: CATSPGRVAGEQYF. The CDR3 DNA is TGTGCCACCAGCCCCGGCAGGGTAGCGGGCGAGCAGTACTTC.

The CDR3 loop is CASSLGRGGSDTQYF. CDR3 sequence (DNA): TGTGCCAGCAGTTTAGGAAGGGGGGGCTCCGATACGCAGTATTTT. The chain carries TRBV27 and TRBJ2-3, with a possible D match to TRBD2 (7 bases). V gave up 2 bases and J gave up 6 bases, with 15 bases separating them. Germline V lookup: CDR1 MNHEY, CDR2 SMNVEV (reference sequence). The CDR3 contains 15 residues.

A note on this clone: Other nucleotide sequences from this sample produce the same CDR3. This sequence joins TRBV9 and TRBJ2-7; TRBD1 or TRBD2 may be the D gene (5 bases each). This CDR3 is built from 12 residues. Germline V gene sequence: CDR1 SGDLS, CDR2 YYNGEE. Trimming took 0 bases from V and 5 from J, leaving 6 bases between them. The chain's CDR3 is CASSVGGDEQYF. CDR3 in DNA: TGTGCCAGCAGCGTAGGAGGGGACGAGCAGTACTTC.

The rearrangement joins TRBV2 to TRBJ2-1; weak D call: TRBD2 (5 bases). The germline CDR1 and CDR2 sequences are SNHLY and FYNNEI. This CDR3 is 15 amino acids long. The ends were cut back, 2 bases at V and 6 bases at J, with 14 bases in the middle. CDR3 loop: CASSESSALVNEQFF. In nucleotides, the CDR3 is TGTGCCAGCAGTGAAAGTAGCGCCCTTGTCAATGAGCAGTTCTTC.

This sequence joins TRBV29-1 and TRBJ2-5; D tentatively reads TRBD1 or TRBD2 (5 bases each). Judging by the DNA end, TRBJ2-7 fits better; the J call may be wrong. Germline values: CDR1 SQVTM, CDR2 ANQGSEA. The CDR3 has 13 amino acids. This chain's CDR3 is CSVVPGSSYEQYF. The CDR3 DNA sequence: TGCAGCGTTGTCCCAGGGAGCTCCTACGAGCAGTACTTC.